This T cell receptor beta chain was found in a study of CD8 T cells in ankylosing spondylitis. Researchers built TCR beta libraries using quantitative 5'-RACE with molecular barcodes. Via MiXCR, TCRdb re-called the 5' RACE reads, giving one row per CDR3 protein. The table shows around 340,000 distinct CDR3 sequences, with 20% to 25% occurring only once. Study-wide points: Disease-linked clones reportedly concentrated significantly in matched ankylosing spondylitis synovial fluid. Blood of patients with ankylosing spondylitis appeared to be characterized by a TCR beta motif of eight highly homologous variants.

Comments on this clonotype: Its antigen is still unknown.

CDR1 and CDR2 (germline): DFQATT, SNEGSKA (reference sequence). The CDR3 is 16 residues long. Trimming took 3 bases from V and 0 from J; bases not matched to a gene: 5. The chain combines TRBV20-1 with TRBJ2-3; 11 nucleotides match TRBD2. The specimen was blood, either unsorted or a sorted T cell fraction (not recorded which). The clonotype originates from a male donor with ankylosing spondylitis or in good health (not recorded which). The CDR3 protein is CSASRLAGGSTDTQYF. In DNA form, the CDR3 reads TGCAGTGCTAGTAGGCTAGCGGGGGGCAGCACAGATACGCAGTATTTT.